The 20 T cell receptor beta chains below were found in one sample sequenced in a study of T cell responses to AZD1222 COVID-19 vaccine. Produced via immunoSEQ multiplex PCR; TCRdb's table is partial and in-frame only. The sample holds some 80,000 clones, over 65% seen once. The source material was peripheral blood, sampled 28 days after the second dose of the MenACWY control vaccine. Source of these receptors: an adult who received the MenACWY meningococcal vaccine as a control.

The CDR3, as DNA: TGTGCCAGCAGCCAGACAAGCCGTCGGCATTTT. It specifies CASSQTSRRHF. The rearrangement joins TRBV9 to TRBJ1-5; D unclear. V was pared by 4 bases and J by 15 bases, with 14 bases between. Germline V gene data show CDR1 as SGDLS and CDR2 as YYNGEE. The CDR3 is 11 residues long.

This clone came up once. V is TRBV29-1 and J is TRBJ1-2; TRBD1 matches 9 bases. The CDR3 is made up of 13 amino acids. Per the germline V gene, CDR1 is SQVTM and CDR2 is ANQGSEA. V shed 5 bases, J shed 2 bases, and the junction held 3 bases outside the gene matches. The CDR3: CSVPGQGNYGYTF. The CDR3, as DNA: TGCAGCGTTCCGGGACAGGGAAACTATGGCTACACCTTC.

This clone was seen a few times. The CDR3 sequence is CATSGTGTGNTGELFF. The CDR3 DNA follows: TGTGCCACCAGTGGTACCGGGACAGGAAACACCGGGGAGCTGTTTTTT. The chain uses TRBV24-1 and TRBJ2-2, with 8 bases identical to TRBD1. CDR1 is KGHDR, CDR2 SFDVKD, per germline. This CDR3 region has 16 residues. Unmatched junction bases numbered 6, after V lost 5 bases and J lost 2 bases.

The chain has TRBV6-5 and TRBJ2-1, with D perhaps TRBD2 (5 bases). The CDR3 loop spans 15 amino acids. From germline, CDR1 is MNHEY and CDR2 SVGAGI. Trimming removed 6 bases from V and 0 bases from J, with 12 bases in between. CDR3 nucleotide sequence: TGTGCCAGCAGGGAGAGCGGAAGCTCCTACAATGAGCAGTTCTTC. Its translation is CASRESGSSYNEQFF.

V gene TRBV7-3 combines with J gene TRBJ2-1; 8 nucleotides match TRBD2. The CDR3 runs to 13 residues. Germline CDR1 and CDR2: SGHTA and FQGTGA. V shed 6 bases and J 7 bases; nucleotides not matched to a gene: 5. CDR3 protein: CASSSGLDNEQFF. CDR3 coding DNA: TGTGCCAGCAGTTCGGGACTAGATAATGAGCAGTTCTTC. Looking up the rest from reference TRBV7-3 and TRBJ2-1 gives the full variable domain: GAGVSQTPSNKVTEKGKYVELRCDPISGHTALYWYRQSLGQGPEFLIYFQGTGAADDSGLPNDRFFAVRPEGSVSTLKIQRTERGDSAVYLCASSSGLDNEQFFGPGTRLTVL.

This chain uses TRBV6-5 with TRBJ2-7; 8 nucleotides agree with TRBD1. Trimming cost V 2 bases and J 4 bases; bases outside gene matches: 7. CDR1 and CDR2 (germline): MNHEY, SVGAGI. The CDR3 loop spans 15 amino acids. CDR3 nucleotide sequence: TGTGCCAGCAGTTACCAGCCGGGACAGGAATACGAGCAGTACTTC. It specifies CASSYQPGQEYEQYF.

The chain recombines TRBV14 with TRBJ1-2; 7 bases are shared with TRBD1. This CDR3 is 14 amino acids long. After removal of 3 bases from V and 6 bases from J, the junction contained 7 bases not matched to a gene. Germline loops: CDR1 SGHDN, CDR2 FVKESK. The CDR3 region has the DNA TGTGCCAGCAGCCATAGGGGGCGAATGGATGGCTACACCTTC. It encodes CASSHRGRMDGYTF.

V gene TRBV9 combines with J gene TRBJ1-2; TRBD1 is a possible D gene (5 bases). The CDR3 totals 14 residues. V lost 3 bases to trimming and J lost 4 bases, with 13 bases between them. Germline CDR1 and CDR2: SGDLS and YYNGEE. The CDR3: CASSGSLGAYGYTF. The DNA of the CDR3 is TGTGCCAGCAGCGGGAGTTTAGGGGCCTATGGCTACACCTTC.

The chain links TRBV30 to TRBJ2-3; 7 bases map to TRBD1. The CDR3 spans 13 residues. V gave up 5 bases and J gave up 6 bases; unmatched junction bases: 8. The germline V gene has CDR1 GTSNPN and CDR2 SVGIG (reference sequence). In DNA form, the CDR3 reads TGTGCCTGGGGCCGGGACAGAGGTGATACGCAGTATTTT. Translated: CAWGRDRGDTQYF.

The chain couples TRBV28 to TRBJ2-1; 9 bases agree with TRBD1. Looked up from germline, CDR1 is MDHEN and CDR2 is SYDVKM. The CDR3 covers 16 residues. Germline trimming cut 6 bases from V and 1 base from J; bases unmatched to any gene: 7. The chain's CDR3 is CASRKDRGVSYNEQFF. The CDR3, as DNA: TGTGCCAGCAGGAAGGACAGGGGAGTTTCCTACAATGAGCAGTTCTTC.

The gene calls are TRBV2 and TRBJ2-3, with 10 bases that match TRBD1. Germline CDR1 reads SNHLY; CDR2 reads FYNNEI. CDR3 length: 15 residues. J lost 3 bases, V lost 4 bases, and 4 bases had no gene match. This chain's CDR3 is CASSVGTGVTDTQYF. The CDR3 DNA is TGTGCCAGCAGTGTCGGGACAGGGGTAACAGATACGCAGTATTTT.

The CDR3 DNA reads TGCAGTGCGAGTAGCGGGAACACAGATACGCAGTATTTT. It codes for CSASSGNTDTQYF. The rearrangement joins TRBV20-1 to TRBJ2-3, with 8 bases aligning to TRBD2. V lost 6 bases and J lost 2; bases outside the gene matches: 4. The CDR3 covers 13 residues. Germline CDR1 DFQATT, CDR2 SNEGSKA (reference sequence).

J is TRBJ2-7 and V is TRBV4-2; 7 bases align to TRBD1. Per germline, CDR1 LGHNA and CDR2 YNFKEQ. The ends lost 3 bases at V and 7 bases at J; junction bases unmatched: 6. This CDR3 region has 13 residues. CDR3 amino acids: CASSHPGQSEQYF. CDR3 DNA: TGTGCCAGCAGCCACCCGGGACAGTCAGAGCAGTACTTC.

The V gene is TRBV6-5, the J gene TRBJ1-1; D gene uncertain. The CDR3 loop spans 14 amino acids. Looked up from germline, CDR1 is MNHEY and CDR2 is SVGAGI. V was pared by 0 bases and J by 4 bases, with 9 bases between. In DNA form, the CDR3 reads TGTGCCAGCAGTTACTCATCTCCGGGCACTGAAGCTTTCTTT. The encoded protein is CASSYSSPGTEAFF.

The chain couples TRBV10-3 to TRBJ2-1; 11 nucleotides agree with TRBD2. Germline V gene lookup returns CDR1 ENHRY and CDR2 SYGVKD. Unmatched junction bases numbered 10, after V lost 4 bases and J lost 5 bases. The CDR3 is 17 amino acids. CDR3 DNA: TGTGCCATCAGTGGCGGACTAGCGGGCTTGATGGACAATGAGCAGTTCTTC. Its protein is CAISGGLAGLMDNEQFF.

The chain employs TRBV11-1 and TRBJ2-3, with 11 nucleotides matching TRBD2. Per germline, CDR1 SGHAT and CDR2 FQDESV (reference sequence). The trim removed 5 bases at V and 4 bases at J, leaving 8 bases unmatched. The CDR3 loop spans 16 amino acids. The DNA of the CDR3 is TGTGCCAGCAGCCCAAGGGAGGGACTAGCGGCAGATACGCAGTATTTT. Its translation: CASSPREGLAADTQYF.

The chain couples TRBV5-6 to TRBJ2-6; 9 bases line up with TRBD1. The germline CDR1 and CDR2 sequences are SGHDT and YYEEEE. This CDR3 has 17 amino acids. V was pared by 5 bases and J by 0 bases, with 6 bases of the junction left unmatched. CDR3 residues: CASSPDRGYSGANVLTF. CDR3 nucleotide sequence: TGTGCCAGCAGTCCGGACAGGGGATACTCTGGGGCCAACGTCCTGACTTTC.

This clone was detected only a few times. The rearrangement links TRBV6-5 to TRBJ2-2; D could derive from TRBD1 or TRBD2 (5 bases each). The CDR3 loop spans 14 amino acids. V was shortened by 8 bases and J by 4 bases, with 14 bases between the two germline ends. From germline, CDR1 is MNHEY and CDR2 SVGAGI. The CDR3: CASQDIGGTGELFF. The CDR3 coding sequence is TGTGCCAGCCAAGACATTGGGGGCACCGGGGAGCTGTTTTTT.

This clone has just a few counts. This CDR3 reads CASSYKSTVGGYGYTF. The CDR3 region has the DNA TGTGCCAGCAGTTATAAGTCAACGGTGGGCGGCTATGGCTACACCTTC. This sequence joins TRBV6-5 and TRBJ1-2; D gene ambiguous. Germline lookup yields CDR1 MNHEY and CDR2 SVGAGI. V shed 3 bases and J shed 4 bases, with 18 bases lying between them. This CDR3 spans 16 amino acids.

J is TRBJ2-1 and V is TRBV27; D is perhaps TRBD1 (5 bases). Trimming cost V 2 bases and J 0 bases, with 8 bases left between them. This CDR3 has 15 amino acids. The germline gives CDR1 MNHEY, CDR2 SMNVEV (reference sequence). CDR3 DNA: TGTGCCAGCAGTTTACAGGGTTACTCCTACAATGAGCAGTTCTTC. Protein sequence: CASSLQGYSYNEQFF.